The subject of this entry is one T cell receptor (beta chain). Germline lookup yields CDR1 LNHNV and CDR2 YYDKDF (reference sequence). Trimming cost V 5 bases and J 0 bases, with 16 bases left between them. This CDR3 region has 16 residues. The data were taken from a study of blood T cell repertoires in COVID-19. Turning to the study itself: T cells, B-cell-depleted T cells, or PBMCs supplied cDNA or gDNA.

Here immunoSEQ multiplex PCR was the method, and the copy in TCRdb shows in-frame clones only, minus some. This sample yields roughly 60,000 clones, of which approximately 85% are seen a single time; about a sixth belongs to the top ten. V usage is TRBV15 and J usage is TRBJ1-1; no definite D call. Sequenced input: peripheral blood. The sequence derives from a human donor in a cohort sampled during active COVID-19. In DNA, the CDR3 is TGTGCCACCAGCCGCGGGTCCCGAATGGTGAACACTGAAGCTTTCTTT. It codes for CATSRGSRMVNTEAFF.